In this sample, the clone carrying this T cell receptor beta chain turned up many times. Its antigen is unknown. This entry comes from a study of breast tumors, draining lymph nodes, adjacent tissues. General study points: The data were judged consistent with most tumor T cells coming from lymph node and expanding in tumor. Tumor TCR diversity was below lymph nodes but above nontumor tissue.

Samples came from axillary lymph nodes draining the breast cancer. One entry per CDR3 protein results from TCRdb running MiXCR on the multiplex PCR reads. The table has 150,000 to 250,000 distinct CDR3 sequences, 31% seen once. Material for sequencing was axillary lymph node tissue. The clonotype comes from a female donor with breast cancer. Some clones in this sample may be carry-over from other donors' samples.

The CDR3 reads CSATGQGPYNEQFF. The CDR3 region has the DNA TGCAGTGCCACAGGACAGGGTCCCTACAATGAGCAGTTCTTC. The rearrangement links TRBV20-1 to TRBJ2-1; TRBD1 agrees at 8 bases. This CDR3 has 14 residues. J lost 2 bases, V lost 6 bases, and 6 bases had no gene match. Germline V gene sequence: CDR1 DFQATT, CDR2 SNEGSKA (reference sequence).